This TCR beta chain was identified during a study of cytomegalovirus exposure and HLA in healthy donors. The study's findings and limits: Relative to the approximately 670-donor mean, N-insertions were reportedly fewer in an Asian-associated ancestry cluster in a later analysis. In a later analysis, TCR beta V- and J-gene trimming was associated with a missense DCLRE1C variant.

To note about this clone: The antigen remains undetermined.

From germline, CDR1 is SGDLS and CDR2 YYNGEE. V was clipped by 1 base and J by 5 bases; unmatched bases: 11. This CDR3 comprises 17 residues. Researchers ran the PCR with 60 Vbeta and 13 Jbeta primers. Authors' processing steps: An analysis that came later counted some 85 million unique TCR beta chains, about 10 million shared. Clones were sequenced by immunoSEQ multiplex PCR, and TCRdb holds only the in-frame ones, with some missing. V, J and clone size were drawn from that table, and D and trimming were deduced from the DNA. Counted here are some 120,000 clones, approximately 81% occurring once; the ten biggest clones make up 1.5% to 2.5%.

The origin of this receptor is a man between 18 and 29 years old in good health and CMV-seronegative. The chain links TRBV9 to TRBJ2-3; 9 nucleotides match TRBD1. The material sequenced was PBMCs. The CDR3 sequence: CASSVTVWDRVGDTQYF. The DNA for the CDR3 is TGTGCCAGCAGCGTAACTGTTTGGGACAGGGTGGGAGATACGCAGTATTTT.